These 28 T cell receptor beta chains share one sample of origin, sequenced in a study of blood T cell repertoires in COVID-19. The method was immunoSEQ multiplex PCR; TCRdb's version includes in-frame clones alone and lacks a portion of them. The table records about 47,000 clones, nearly 70% of them present only once. Sequenced material: peripheral blood. All receptors derive from a man aged 80 or over with acute or convalescent COVID-19.

The chain couples TRBV5-6 to TRBJ2-5; D possibly corresponds to TRBD2 (7 bases). This CDR3 comprises 15 residues. Germline values: CDR1 SGHDT, CDR2 YYEEEE. V dropped 2 bases and J dropped 4 bases, with 15 bases sitting between them. In DNA form, the CDR3 reads TGTGCCAGCAGCTTACTTACTAGGGGGGGAGAGACCCAGTACTTC. Its translation: CASSLLTRGGETQYF.

This clone was detected only a few times. This chain connects TRBV19 to TRBJ1-1; D not resolved. The V end was cut by 2 bases, the J end by 4 bases, with 14 bases between. Germline-derived CDR1 and CDR2 are LNHDA and SQIVND (reference sequence). The CDR3 is made up of 15 amino acids. The CDR3 protein is CASSIKGGWSTEAFF. CDR3 bases: TGTGCCAGTAGTATAAAAGGCGGGTGGAGCACTGAAGCTTTCTTT. Full variable domain (missing parts from reference TRBV19 and TRBJ1-1): DGGITQSPKYLFRKEGQNVTLSCEQNLNHDAMYWYRQDPGQGLRLIYYSQIVNDFQKGDIAEGYSVSREKKESFPLTVTSAQKNPTAFYLCASSIKGGWSTEAFFGQGTRLTVV.

The genes are TRBV6-1 and TRBJ2-7, with D perhaps matching TRBD1 (6 bases). This CDR3 spans 16 amino acids. Germline V gene sequence: CDR1 MNHNS, CDR2 SASEGT. The V and J ends lost 0 bases and 2 bases respectively, with 14 bases between them. CDR3 coding DNA: TGTGCCAGCAGTGAAGCCCCCTCCGGGACAACCTACGAGCAGTACTTC. This sequence encodes CASSEAPSGTTYEQYF.

The chain carries TRBV28 and TRBJ2-5; possible D gene TRBD2, 5 bases. TRBJ2-7 explains the end of the DNA better; the J call may be wrong. The CDR3 length is 12 residues. Germline values: CDR1 MDHEN, CDR2 SYDVKM. The CDR3 spells CASSAGPYEQYF. CDR3 nucleotide sequence: TGTGCCAGCTCCGCGGGCCCCTACGAGCAGTACTTC.

The chain joins TRBV3-1 (or the pseudogene TRBV3-2) to TRBJ2-7, with 7 bases matching TRBD1. The CDR3 contains 16 residues. Losses at the gene ends were 1 base for V and 1 base for J; bases not matched to a gene: 7. Germline V gene data show CDR1 as LGHDT and CDR2 as YNNKEL (reference sequence). CDR3 sequence reads: CASSQGGRDSSYEQYF. The CDR3 coding sequence is TGTGCCAGCAGCCAAGGGGGCCGGGACAGTTCCTACGAGCAGTACTTC.

This chain links TRBV9 with TRBJ1-5, with a possible D match to TRBD1 (6 bases). CDR1 is SGDLS, CDR2 YYNGEE, per germline. The CDR3 covers 15 residues. Trimming shortened V by 3 bases and J by 0 bases, and 10 bases separated the two germline ends. CDR3 sequence: CASSATGNSNQPQHF. In nucleotides, the CDR3 is TGTGCCAGCAGCGCAACAGGGAATAGCAATCAGCCCCAGCATTTT.

The chain joins TRBV7-9 to TRBJ1-6; a possible D gene is TRBD1 (6 bases). The V end was cut by 5 bases, the J end by 10 bases, with 12 bases between. Germline V lookup: CDR1 SEHNR, CDR2 FQNEAQ (reference sequence). The CDR3 spans 13 residues. The CDR3 nucleotides are TGTGCCAGCAGCAAAAACAGGGACTCACCCCTCCACTTT. Translation gives CASSKNRDSPLHF.

This sequence joins TRBV5-8 and TRBJ1-5; TRBD1 matches at 11 bases. CDR3 length: 15 residues. V lost 4 bases and J lost 6; bases outside the gene matches: 6. Germline lookup yields CDR1 SGHTS and CDR2 YDEGEE. The CDR3 loop reads CASSADRGLGQPQHF. CDR3 in DNA: TGTGCCAGCAGCGCGGACAGGGGGCTGGGTCAGCCCCAGCATTTT.

V gene TRBV13 combines with J gene TRBJ1-6, with D maybe TRBD1 (5 bases). From germline, CDR1 is PRHDT and CDR2 FYEKMQ (reference sequence). This CDR3 is built from 16 residues. V was pared by 1 base and J by 1 base, with 8 bases between. CDR3: CASSLAQGSYNSPLHF. As DNA, the CDR3 is TGTGCCAGCAGCTTAGCGCAGGGTTCCTATAATTCACCCCTCCACTTT.

This chain joins TRBV2 and TRBJ1-4; the match to TRBD1 covers 9 bases. Germline assignment: CDR1 SNHLY and CDR2 FYNNEI. V lost 6 bases and J lost 4; bases outside the gene matches: 3. This CDR3 is built from 14 residues. The CDR3 protein is CASRPDRGNEKLFF. Here the CDR3 DNA reads TGTGCCAGCAGACCGGACAGGGGTAATGAAAAACTGTTTTTT.

The gene calls are TRBV18 and TRBJ1-5, with D tentatively TRBD1 (5 bases). The CDR3 runs 13 residues. V was shortened by 6 bases and J by 6 bases, with 12 bases between the two germline ends. Germline V gene data show CDR1 as KGHSH and CDR2 as LQKENI. Written as DNA, the CDR3 is TGTGCCAGCTCCCTTTCAGGGTTTCAGCCCCAGCATTTT. Translated, it gives CASSLSGFQPQHF.

This chain connects TRBV5-1 to TRBJ1-3, with D hard to call. With 3 bases removed from V and 8 bases from J, the gap between germline ends came to 15 bases. CDR1 and CDR2 (germline): SGHRS, YFSETQ. The CDR3 totals 14 residues. The CDR3 sequence is CASSSSGEPDTIYF. DNA for the CDR3: TGCGCCAGCAGCTCCAGCGGGGAACCGGACACCATATATTTT.

V is TRBV3-1 (or the pseudogene TRBV3-2) and J is TRBJ2-5; the D gene is possibly TRBD1 (6 bases). V lost 4 bases and J 1 base, leaving 13 bases between the germline ends. The CDR3 runs 15 residues. The V gene's germline CDR1 is LGHDT and CDR2 YNNKEL (reference sequence). CDR3 DNA: TGTGCCAGCAGCCTCTTAGGGGGAACCCAAGAGACCCAGTACTTC. It translates to CASSLLGGTQETQYF.

The rearrangement links TRBV5-4 to TRBJ2-1, with TRBD1 identical over 12 bases. The CDR3 consists of 15 residues. Germline lookup yields CDR1 SGHNT and CDR2 YYREEE (reference sequence). V lost 0 bases and J lost 7; bases outside the gene matches: 2. The chain's CDR3 is CASSLGGQGANEQFF. The CDR3 bases are TGTGCCAGCAGCTTGGGGGGACAGGGGGCGAATGAGCAGTTCTTC.

V usage is TRBV11-1 and J usage is TRBJ2-7; no reliable D call. Trimming pared 0 bases from V and 6 bases from J, leaving 3 bases between. In germline, CDR1 is SGHAT, CDR2 FQDESV (reference sequence). The CDR3 has 11 amino acids. CDR3 nucleotide sequence: TGTGCCAGCAGCTTAGCGCGCGAGCAGTACTTC. Residues: CASSLAREQYF. The full variable domain, completed using reference TRBV11-1 and TRBJ2-7, is EAEVAQSPRYKITEKSQAVAFWCDPISGHATLYWYRQILGQGPELLVQFQDESVVDDSQLPKDRFSAERLKGVDSTLKIQPAELGDSAMYLCASSLAREQYFGPGTRLTVT.

This sequence joins TRBV29-1 and TRBJ2-2; perhaps TRBD1 as D (6 bases). The CDR3 runs to 15 residues. V lost 0 bases and J lost 5, with 13 bases in between. Germline CDR1 SQVTM, CDR2 ANQGSEA. Here the CDR3 reads CSVEDGAGQTGELFF. The CDR3 DNA reads as TGCAGCGTTGAAGATGGGGCAGGACAGACCGGGGAGCTGTTTTTT.

The V gene is TRBV19, the J gene TRBJ1-2; D unresolved. From germline, CDR1 is LNHDA and CDR2 SQIVND (reference sequence). This CDR3 is 14 amino acids long. V gave up 3 bases and J gave up 5 bases, with 13 bases separating them. The chain's CDR3 is CASSIDPREYGYTF. CDR3 coding DNA: TGTGCCAGTAGTATTGACCCCCGGGAGTATGGCTACACCTTC.

The V and J genes are TRBV3-1 (or the pseudogene TRBV3-2) and TRBJ2-7; D is uncertain. The CDR3 runs 14 residues. Germline V gene data show CDR1 as LGHDT and CDR2 as YNNKEL (reference sequence). Trimming pared 6 bases from V and 2 bases from J, leaving 14 bases between. The chain's CDR3 is CASRLAPEAYEQYF. CDR3 DNA: TGTGCCAGCAGGTTGGCACCTGAAGCCTACGAGCAGTACTTC.

The V and J genes are TRBV27 and TRBJ1-6, with D tentatively TRBD1 (5 bases). Per the germline V gene, CDR1 is MNHEY and CDR2 is SMNVEV (reference sequence). The V end lost 6 bases, the J end lost 9 bases, and 15 bases lay between the germline ends. The CDR3 extends over 14 amino acids. The CDR3 protein is CASSPRGSGSPLHF. The CDR3 DNA follows: TGTGCCAGCAGCCCTCGGGGGAGTGGTTCACCCCTCCACTTT.

This sequence joins TRBV14 and TRBJ2-2; TRBD2 matches 8 bases. The V segment lost 0 bases and the J segment 3 bases; nucleotides outside the gene matches: 6. This CDR3 region has 17 residues. Per the germline V gene, CDR1 is SGHDN and CDR2 is FVKESK. The CDR3 protein is CASSQDDRAGDTGELFF. CDR3 nucleotide sequence: TGTGCCAGCAGCCAAGATGACCGAGCGGGGGACACCGGGGAGCTGTTTTTT.

This chain connects TRBV9 to TRBJ2-2; no clear D. The germline V gene encodes CDR1 SGDLS and CDR2 YYNGEE. Between the trimmed V and J ends, which lost 3 bases and 3 bases, there was a span of 9 bases. The CDR3 has 14 amino acids. The CDR3 protein is CASSARGDTGELFF. CDR3 DNA sequence: TGTGCCAGCAGCGCGCGAGGCGACACCGGGGAGCTGTTTTTT.

This clone was counted between two and nine times. The genes are TRBV5-4 and TRBJ2-1, with TRBD2 matching over 12 bases. CDR3 size: 17 residues. Germline-derived CDR1 and CDR2 are SGHNT and YYREEE (reference sequence). Trimming at V came to 4 bases and at J to 4 bases, leaving 9 bases not matched to a gene. The CDR3 loop is CASSPGLAGSLYNEQFF. CDR3 in DNA: TGTGCCAGCAGCCCCGGACTAGCGGGGAGCCTTTACAATGAGCAGTTCTTC.

This rearrangement joins TRBV5-1 to TRBJ2-7; no firm D call. CDR1 is SGHRS and CDR2 is YFSETQ in the germline V gene. V lost 0 bases, J lost 3 bases, and 7 bases lay in between. The CDR3 consists of 13 residues. The CDR3 sequence is CASSLGRNYEQYF. The CDR3, as DNA: TGCGCCAGCAGCTTGGGGCGGAACTACGAGCAGTACTTC.

The genes are TRBV30 and TRBJ1-6; D is possibly TRBD1 (6 bases). In germline, CDR1 is GTSNPN, CDR2 SVGIG (reference sequence). This CDR3 region has 13 residues. V gave up 1 base and J gave up 10 bases, with 11 bases separating them. For the CDR3, the DNA is TGTGCCTGGAGTGACACAGGGAGATCACCCCTCCACTTT. This sequence encodes CAWSDTGRSPLHF.

The genes are TRBV5-1 and TRBJ2-3, with 9 bases identical to TRBD1. After removal of 7 bases from V and 5 bases from J, the junction contained 8 bases not matched to a gene. The V gene's germline CDR1 is SGHRS and CDR2 YFSETQ. CDR3 length: 14 amino acids. CDR3 sequence reads: CASGEQGAEDTQYF. Here the CDR3 DNA reads TGCGCCAGCGGAGAACAGGGGGCGGAAGATACGCAGTATTTT.

This clone came up once. This chain joins TRBV12-5 and TRBJ2-4; TRBD2 matches at 16 bases. The germline gives CDR1 LGHNT, CDR2 FRNRAP. The CDR3 spans 19 residues. V was clipped by 10 bases and J by 3 bases; unmatched bases: 15. As DNA, the CDR3 is TGTGCTATGCGGAATCTGGGACTAGCGGGAGGGCCCAACAAAAACATTCAGTACTTC. Residues: CAMRNLGLAGGPNKNIQYF.

The chain joins TRBV19 to TRBJ1-1; D unclear. The CDR3 is 13 residues long. Trimming left V 6 bases short and J 4 bases short, with 12 bases between. Germline V CDR1 and CDR2: LNHDA, SQIVND (reference sequence). The CDR3 sequence is CASSNIAGTEAFF. CDR3 nucleotide sequence: TGTGCCAGTAGCAACATAGCGGGCACTGAAGCTTTCTTT.

This chain links TRBV27 with TRBJ2-2; TRBD1 agrees at 9 bases. This CDR3 is 15 amino acids long. Looked up from germline, CDR1 is MNHEY and CDR2 is SMNVEV (reference sequence). V shed 4 bases, J shed 3 bases, and the junction held 3 bases outside the gene matches. For the CDR3, the DNA is TGTGCCAGCAGTTCCCGGACAGGGGACACCGGGGAGCTGTTTTTT. It codes for CASSSRTGDTGELFF.